This TCR beta chain was found in a study of CD8 T cells in ankylosing spondylitis. Study-level findings and limits: Clones tied to disease were said to be significantly enriched in matched ankylosing spondylitis synovial fluid.

This clonotype was detected many times. Its antigen is as yet unknown. The CDR3 sequence is 13 residues long. Germline CDR1 SGHAT, CDR2 FQNNGV. V shed 2 bases and J shed 6 bases, with 11 bases lying between them. TCRdb itself ran the 5' RACE reads through MiXCR, one entry per CDR3 protein. The sample shows roughly 230,000 distinct CDR3 sequences, 7.5% to 9.5% of them seen only once. This chain links TRBV11-2 with TRBJ2-7; D is perhaps TRBD1 or TRBD2 (7 bases each). This receptor was taken from a female donor with ankylosing spondylitis or in good health (not recorded which). The source material was blood, either unsorted or a sorted T cell fraction (not recorded which). CDR3 coding DNA: TGTGCCAGCAGCTTAACAGGGGAGGGCGAGCAGTACTTC. The encoded protein is CASSLTGEGEQYF.